A selection of T cell receptor beta chains follows, all from one sample in a study of identical twins. One entry per CDR3 protein results from TCRdb running MiXCR on the 5' RACE reads. Here the sample spans 500,000 to 700,000 distinct CDR3 sequences, about 7.6% being singletons. These data were also filed under a second study, of yellow fever vaccine responses in identical twins.

Sequencing used PBMCs. These receptors were obtained from a young woman in good health. The CDR3 runs from the conserved cysteine through the conserved F or W. The order of the fields is V gene, D gene, clone size, J gene, CDR3 protein, CDR3 DNA. The D gene is left open where the match is weak. The size field is filled for only some rows; it gives once, few, many or a size class.

>TRBV4-1|-|many|TRBJ1-5
CASSQWGGASQPQHF
TGCGCCAGCAGCCAATGGGGGGGGGCTAGTCAGCCCCAGCATTTT
>TRBV7-8|-|-|TRBJ2-1
CASGGTPGDNEQFF
TGTGCCAGCGGGGGGACCCCAGGGGACAATGAGCAGTTCTTC
>TRBV20-1|-|-|TRBJ2-5
CSARDGGVSYF
TGCAGTGCTAGAGACGGGGGTGTTTCATACTTC
>TRBV9|-|few|TRBJ1-1
CASSDQESNTEAFF
TGTGCCAGCAGCGATCAGGAGTCCAACACTGAAGCTTTCTTT
>TRBV27|-|-|TRBJ2-4
CASSLSAGKAKNIQYF
TGTGCCAGCAGTTTATCTGCAGGGAAAGCCAAAAACATTCAGTACTTC
>TRBV5-1|TRBD1|many|TRBJ2-1
CASSLGGGNNNEQFF
TGCGCCAGCAGCTTGGGAGGGGGCAATAACAATGAGCAGTTCTTC
>TRBV6-2/TRBV6-3|-|many|TRBJ1-5
CASSTGYSNQPQHF
TGTGCCAGCAGCACGGGGTATAGCAATCAGCCCCAGCATTTT
>TRBV7-9|TRBD2|many|TRBJ2-1
CASFLSGSENEQFF
TGTGCCAGTTTTTTGAGCGGGAGCGAGAATGAGCAGTTCTTC
>TRBV29-1|TRBD1|many|TRBJ1-4
CSATGTVNEKLFF
TGCAGCGCCACCGGGACAGTAAATGAAAAACTGTTTTTT
>TRBV12-3/TRBV12-4|-|many|TRBJ2-3
CASSLGGGTDTQYF
TGTGCCAGCAGTTTAGGCGGAGGCACAGATACGCAGTATTTT
>TRBV10-3|-|many|TRBJ2-7
CAISASTYEQYF
TGTGCCATCTCGGCCAGTACCTACGAGCAGTACTTC
>TRBV7-2|-|many|TRBJ2-2
CASSDQIRQNTGELFF
TGTGCCAGCAGCGACCAAATTCGACAGAACACCGGGGAGCTGTTTTTT
>TRBV2|-|-|TRBJ2-1
CASSETGHPNNEQFF
TGTGCCAGCAGTGAAACAGGGCACCCAAACAATGAGCAGTTCTTC
>TRBV5-8|-|-|TRBJ2-3
CASSPNMNTQYF
TGTGCCAGCAGCCCGAACATGAATACGCAGTATTTT
>TRBV20-1|-|many|TRBJ1-4
CSARDAGRINEKLFF
TGCAGTGCTAGAGATGCTGGCAGGATTAATGAAAAACTGTTTTTT
>TRBV5-1|TRBD2|many|TRBJ2-3
CASSPLASGGTTDTQYF
TGCGCCAGCAGCCCTCTGGCTAGCGGGGGGACCACAGATACGCAGTATTTT
>TRBV28|TRBD1|many|TRBJ2-7
CASSSPGQGAGEQYF
TGTGCCAGCAGTTCCCCAGGACAGGGGGCTGGAGAGCAGTACTTC
>TRBV2|TRBD1|many|TRBJ1-5
CASQSGGAINQPQHF
TGTGCCAGCCAATCAGGGGGCGCGATCAATCAGCCCCAGCATTTT
>TRBV20-1|-|-|TRBJ2-2
CSAFRDPPPPPRELFF
TGCAGTGCCTTCCGGGACCCTCCACCCCCACCCAGGGAGCTGTTTTTT
>TRBV28|-|many|TRBJ2-2
CASNTNTGELFF
TGTGCCAGCAACACGAACACCGGGGAGCTGTTTTTT
>TRBV12-3/TRBV12-4|-|-|TRBJ2-1
CASSSPRGSSSYNEQFF
TGTGCCAGCAGTTCTCCCCGGGGGTCGAGCTCCTACAATGAGCAGTTCTTC
>TRBV9|-|many|TRBJ2-6
CASSVAGMAAKTDSGANVLTF
TGTGCCAGCAGCGTAGCCGGTATGGCAGCAAAAACTGACTCTGGGGCCAACGTCCTGACTTTC
>TRBV10-3|-|few|TRBJ2-6
CAISEFGTGANVLTF
TGTGCCATCAGTGAGTTTGGTACTGGGGCCAACGTCCTGACTTTC
>TRBV5-4|TRBD2|few|TRBJ2-2
CASSFVPGGPSGELFF
TGTGCCAGCAGCTTTGTTCCGGGAGGGCCCTCCGGGGAGCTGTTTTTT
>TRBV5-1|TRBD1|many|TRBJ2-3
CASSLEGQGSDTQYF
TGCGCCAGCAGCTTGGAGGGACAGGGGTCAGATACGCAGTATTTT
>TRBV5-1|TRBD2|many|TRBJ2-7
CASSLGGRNYEQYF
TGCGCCAGCAGCTTGGGCGGGAGGAACTACGAGCAGTACTTC
>TRBV7-2|TRBD1|-|TRBJ2-7
CASSRRGQGLYEQYF
TGTGCCAGCAGCCGACGCGGACAGGGATTATACGAGCAGTACTTC
>TRBV12-3/TRBV12-4|-|many|TRBJ2-3
CASRVREWITDTQYF
TGTGCCAGCAGGGTTCGCGAGTGGATCACAGATACGCAGTATTTT